This T cell receptor (beta chain) is drawn from a study of shared clonotypes between healthy human individuals. Whole-study results and caveats: Naive subsets generally had larger estimated richness than memory subsets.

TCRdb's copy holds only in-frame clones and misses some; the assay was immunoSEQ multiplex PCR. The sample contains 2 million to 3 million clones, around 94% of which appear only once. As concerns this clone: Its antigen is currently unknown.

The CDR3 is made up of 15 amino acids. V lost 3 bases, J lost 3 bases, and 15 bases lay in between. Germline loops: CDR1 WSHSY, CDR2 SAAADI. The investigators split CD4+ cells into a CD45RA+ naive subset and a CD45RA-negative memory subset. This receptor was identified in a man between 18 and 29 years old in good health. The sample was naive CD4+ T cells sorted from blood. The subset was: CD45RA+ positively selected. V and J are TRBV10-2 and TRBJ2-7, with a tentative D call TRBD2 (5 bases). The CDR3 spells CASSEYRPAGYEQYF. The CDR3 DNA sequence: TGCGCCAGCAGTGAATACCGCCCCGCGGGCTACGAGCAGTACTTC.